This T cell receptor beta chain was captured in a study of control samples from healthy donors and cancer patients. Germline CDR1 is MNHEY and CDR2 is SMNVEV (reference sequence). The V end lost 2 bases, the J end lost 0 bases, and 14 bases lay between the germline ends. The CDR3 is 16 residues long. Repertoires were generated with immunoSEQ multiplex PCR, while TCRdb's copy carries only in-frame clones and drops some. The sample yields 390,000 or so clones, roughly 90% seen once. Input material: PBMCs. The receptor's source is a man aged 40-50 years with head and neck cancer. The J gene is TRBJ2-7, the V gene TRBV27; D remains unclear. The CDR3 DNA sequence: TGTGCCAGCAGTTTAAGCAGGACCCGTAGCTCCTACGAGCAGTACTTC. Translation: CASSLSRTRSSYEQYF.